The subject of this entry is one TCR beta chain. RNA, once extracted, was reverse transcribed into cDNA for use as the sequencing template. The repertoire was sequenced with immunoSEQ multiplex PCR; TCRdb's copy has only in-frame clones and lacks some. The data show fewer than 200,000 clones, 59% seen once. CDR1 and CDR2 (germline): MNHEY, SVGAGI. The CDR3 has 15 amino acids. V was pared by 0 bases and J by 2 bases, with 11 bases between. This entry is derived from a study of CD8+ T cells in alopecia areata. V is TRBV6-5 and J is TRBJ2-7; D assignment may be TRBD1 or TRBD2 (5 bases each). The clonotype was recovered from a human donor with alopecia areata. Sequenced material: CD4+ T cells sorted from blood, taken at week 0. The CDR3 DNA reads as TGTGCCAGCAGTTACTCCCGGGACGGAACCTACGAGCAGTACTTC. It translates to CASSYSRDGTYEQYF.